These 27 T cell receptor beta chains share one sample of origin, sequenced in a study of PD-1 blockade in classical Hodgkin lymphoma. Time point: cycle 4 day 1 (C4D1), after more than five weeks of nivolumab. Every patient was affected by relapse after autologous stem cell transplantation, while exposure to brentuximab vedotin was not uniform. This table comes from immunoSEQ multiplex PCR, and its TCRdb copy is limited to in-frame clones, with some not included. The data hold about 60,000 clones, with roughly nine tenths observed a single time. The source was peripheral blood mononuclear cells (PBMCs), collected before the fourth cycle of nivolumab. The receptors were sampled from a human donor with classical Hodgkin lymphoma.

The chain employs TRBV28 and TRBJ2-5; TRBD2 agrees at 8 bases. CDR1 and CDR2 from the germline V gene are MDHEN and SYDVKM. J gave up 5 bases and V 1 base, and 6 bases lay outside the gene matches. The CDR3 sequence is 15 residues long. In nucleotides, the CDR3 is TGTGCCAGCAGTTTATCGGGGGGGGCCGGGGAGACCCAGTACTTC. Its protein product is CASSLSGGAGETQYF.

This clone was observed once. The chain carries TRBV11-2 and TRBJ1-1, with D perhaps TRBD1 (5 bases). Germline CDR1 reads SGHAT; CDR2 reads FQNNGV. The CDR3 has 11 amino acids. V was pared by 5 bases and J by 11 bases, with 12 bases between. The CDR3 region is CASSQTVGAFF. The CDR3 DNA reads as TGTGCCAGCAGCCAGACAGTTGGTGCTTTCTTT.

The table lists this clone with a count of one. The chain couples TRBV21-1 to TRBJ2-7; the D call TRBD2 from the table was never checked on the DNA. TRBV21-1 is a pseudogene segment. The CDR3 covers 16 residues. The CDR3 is CASSKVRRDETYEQYF. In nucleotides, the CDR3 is TGTGCCAGCAGCAAAGTGCGGCGGGACGAAACCTACGAGCAGTACTTC.

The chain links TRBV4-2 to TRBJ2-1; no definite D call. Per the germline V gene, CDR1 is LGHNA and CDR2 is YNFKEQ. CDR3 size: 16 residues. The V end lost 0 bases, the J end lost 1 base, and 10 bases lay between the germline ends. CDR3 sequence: CASSQDDRPSYNEQFF. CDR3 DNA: TGTGCCAGCAGCCAAGATGATCGACCTTCCTACAATGAGCAGTTCTTC.

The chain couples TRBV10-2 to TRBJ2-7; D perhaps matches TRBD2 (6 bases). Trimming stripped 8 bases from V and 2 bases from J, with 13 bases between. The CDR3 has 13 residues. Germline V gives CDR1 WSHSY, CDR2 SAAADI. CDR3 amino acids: CASGNGGAYEQYF. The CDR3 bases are TGCGCCAGCGGGAACGGCGGGGCCTACGAGCAGTACTTC.

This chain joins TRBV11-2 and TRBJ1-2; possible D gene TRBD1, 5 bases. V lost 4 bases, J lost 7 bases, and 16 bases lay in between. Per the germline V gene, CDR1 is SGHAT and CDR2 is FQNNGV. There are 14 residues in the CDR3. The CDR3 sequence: CASSSRDGLIGYTF. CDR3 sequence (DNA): TGTGCCAGCAGCTCCCGGGACGGCCTTATTGGCTACACCTTC. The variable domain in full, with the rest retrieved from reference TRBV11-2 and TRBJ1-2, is EAGVAQSPRYKIIEKRQSVAFWCNPISGHATLYWYQQILGQGPKLLIQFQNNGVVDDSQLPKDRFSAERLKGVDSTLKIQPAKLEDSAVYLCASSSRDGLIGYTFGSGTRLTVV.

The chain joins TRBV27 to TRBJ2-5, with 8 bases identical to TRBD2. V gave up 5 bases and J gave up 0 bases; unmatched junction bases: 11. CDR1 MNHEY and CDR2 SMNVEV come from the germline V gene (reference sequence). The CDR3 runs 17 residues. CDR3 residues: CASSPGLGKLYQETQYF. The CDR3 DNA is TGTGCCAGCAGTCCGGGACTAGGGAAGCTGTACCAAGAGACCCAGTACTTC.

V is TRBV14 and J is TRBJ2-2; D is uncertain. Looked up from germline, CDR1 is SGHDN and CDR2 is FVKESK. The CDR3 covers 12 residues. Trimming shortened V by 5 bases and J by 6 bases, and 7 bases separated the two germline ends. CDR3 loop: CASSWGSGELFF. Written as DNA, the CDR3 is TGTGCCAGCAGCTGGGGATCCGGGGAGCTGTTTTTT. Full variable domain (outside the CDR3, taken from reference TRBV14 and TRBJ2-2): EAGVTQFPSHSVIEKGQTVTLRCDPISGHDNLYWYRRVMGKEIKFLLHFVKESKQDESGMPNNRFLAERTGGTYSTLKVQPAELEDSGVYFCASSWGSGELFFGEGSRLTVL.

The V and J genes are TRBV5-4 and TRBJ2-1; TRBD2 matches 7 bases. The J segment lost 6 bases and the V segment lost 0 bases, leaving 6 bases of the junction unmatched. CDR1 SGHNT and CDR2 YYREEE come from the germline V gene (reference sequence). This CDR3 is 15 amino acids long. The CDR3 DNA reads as TGTGCCAGCAGCTTGGCCGGACTAGGCCTCAATGAGCAGTTCTTC. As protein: CASSLAGLGLNEQFF.

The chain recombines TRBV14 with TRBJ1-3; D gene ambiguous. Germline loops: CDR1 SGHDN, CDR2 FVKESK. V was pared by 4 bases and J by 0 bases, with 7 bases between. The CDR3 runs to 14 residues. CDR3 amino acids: CASSRRNSGNTIYF. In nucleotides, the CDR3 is TGTGCCAGCAGCCGCCGGAACTCTGGAAACACCATATATTTT.

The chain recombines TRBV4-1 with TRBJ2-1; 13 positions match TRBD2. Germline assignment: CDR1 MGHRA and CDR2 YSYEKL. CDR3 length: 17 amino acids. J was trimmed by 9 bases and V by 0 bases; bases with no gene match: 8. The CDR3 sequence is CASSQEQGLAGIGEQFF. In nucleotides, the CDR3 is TGCGCCAGCAGCCAAGAACAGGGACTAGCGGGAATAGGTGAGCAGTTCTTC.

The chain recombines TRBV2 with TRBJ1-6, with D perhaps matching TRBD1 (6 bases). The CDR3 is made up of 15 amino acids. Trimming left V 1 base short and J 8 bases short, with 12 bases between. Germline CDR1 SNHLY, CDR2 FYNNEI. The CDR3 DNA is TGTGCCAGCAGTGAAGGGGTAGGGGGGCATTCACCCCTCCACTTT. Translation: CASSEGVGGHSPLHF. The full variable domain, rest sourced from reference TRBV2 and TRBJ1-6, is EPEVTQTPSHQVTQMGQEVILRCVPISNHLYFYWYRQILGQKVEFLVSFYNNEISEKSEIFDDQFSVERPDGSNFTLKIRSTKLEDSAMYFCASSEGVGGHSPLHFGNGTRLTVT.

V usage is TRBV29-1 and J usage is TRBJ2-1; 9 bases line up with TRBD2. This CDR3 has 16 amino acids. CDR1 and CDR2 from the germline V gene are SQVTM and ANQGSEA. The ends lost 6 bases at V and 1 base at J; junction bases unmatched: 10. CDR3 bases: TGCAGCGTCCTAGCTAATCTAGCGGGATCCTACAATGAGCAGTTCTTC. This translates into CSVLANLAGSYNEQFF.

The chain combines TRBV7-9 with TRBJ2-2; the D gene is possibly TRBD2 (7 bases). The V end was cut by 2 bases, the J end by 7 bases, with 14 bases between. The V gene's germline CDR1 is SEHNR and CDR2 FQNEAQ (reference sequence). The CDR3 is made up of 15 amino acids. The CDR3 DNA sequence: TGTGCCAGCAGCTTATCGGGGGGCGCGGTCGGGGAGCTGTTTTTT. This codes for CASSLSGGAVGELFF. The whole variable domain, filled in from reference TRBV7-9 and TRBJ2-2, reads DTGVSQNPRHKITKRGQNVTFRCDPISEHNRLYWYRQTLGQGPEFLTYFQNEAQLEKSRLLSDRFSAERPKGSFSTLEIQRTEQGDSAMYLCASSLSGGAVGELFFGEGSRLTVL.

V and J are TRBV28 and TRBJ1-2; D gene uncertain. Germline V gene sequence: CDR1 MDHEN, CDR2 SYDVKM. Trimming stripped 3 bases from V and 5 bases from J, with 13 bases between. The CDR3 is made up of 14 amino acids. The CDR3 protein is CASSLSRMTYGYTF. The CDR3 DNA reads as TGTGCCAGCAGTTTGTCAAGGATGACTTATGGCTACACCTTC.

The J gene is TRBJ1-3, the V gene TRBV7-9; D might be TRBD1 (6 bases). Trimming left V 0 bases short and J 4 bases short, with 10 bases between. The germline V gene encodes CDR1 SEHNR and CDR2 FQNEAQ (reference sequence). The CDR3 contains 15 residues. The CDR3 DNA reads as TGTGCCAGCAGCTTAGCCGGGGGCTCAGGAAACACCATATATTTT. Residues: CASSLAGGSGNTIYF.

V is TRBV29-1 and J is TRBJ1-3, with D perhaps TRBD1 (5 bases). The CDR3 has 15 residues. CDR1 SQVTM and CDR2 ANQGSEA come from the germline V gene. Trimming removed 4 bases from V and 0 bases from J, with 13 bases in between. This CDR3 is CSVGGDGSSGNTIYF. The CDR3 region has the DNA TGCAGCGTTGGAGGGGACGGAAGCTCTGGAAACACCATATATTTT.

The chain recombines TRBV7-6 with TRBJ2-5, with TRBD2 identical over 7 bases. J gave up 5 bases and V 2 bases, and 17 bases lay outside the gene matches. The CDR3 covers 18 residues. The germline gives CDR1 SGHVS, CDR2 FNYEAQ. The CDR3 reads CASSLPSSGSPQLETQYF. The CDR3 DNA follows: TGTGCCAGCAGCTTACCGTCTAGCGGTTCTCCTCAACTGGAGACCCAGTACTTC.

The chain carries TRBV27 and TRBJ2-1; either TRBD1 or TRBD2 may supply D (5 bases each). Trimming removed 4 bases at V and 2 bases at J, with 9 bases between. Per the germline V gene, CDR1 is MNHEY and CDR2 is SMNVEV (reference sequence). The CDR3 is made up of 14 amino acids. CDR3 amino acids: CASSSGTPYNEQFF. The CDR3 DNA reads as TGTGCCAGCAGTTCCGGGACGCCCTACAATGAGCAGTTCTTC.

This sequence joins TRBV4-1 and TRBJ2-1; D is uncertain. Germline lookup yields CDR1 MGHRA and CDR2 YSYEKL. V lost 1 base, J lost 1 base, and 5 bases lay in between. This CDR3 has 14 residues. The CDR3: CASSQVYSYNEQFF. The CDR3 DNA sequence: TGCGCCAGCAGCCAAGTATATTCCTACAATGAGCAGTTCTTC.

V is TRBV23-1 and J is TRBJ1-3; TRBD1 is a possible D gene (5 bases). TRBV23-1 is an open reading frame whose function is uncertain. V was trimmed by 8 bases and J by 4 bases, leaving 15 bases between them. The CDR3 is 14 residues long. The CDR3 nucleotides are TGCGCCAGCGGGGACTGCGGCGGCGGAAACACCATATATTTT. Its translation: CASGDCGGGNTIYF.

The CDR3 spells CASSMGQGLEEQFF. CDR3 coding DNA: TGTGCCAGCAGCATGGGACAGGGCCTAGAAGAGCAGTTCTTC. The V and J genes are TRBV2 and TRBJ2-1; TRBD1 matches at 9 bases. CDR3 size: 14 residues. Germline CDR1 and CDR2: SNHLY and FYNNEI. The V segment lost 6 bases and the J segment 10 bases; nucleotides outside the gene matches: 10.

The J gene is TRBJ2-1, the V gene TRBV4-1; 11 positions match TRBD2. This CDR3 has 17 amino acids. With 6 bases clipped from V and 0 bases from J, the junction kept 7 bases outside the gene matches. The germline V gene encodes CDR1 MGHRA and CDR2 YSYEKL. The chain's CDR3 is CASSDWTSGPSYNEQFF. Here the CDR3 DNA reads TGCGCCAGCAGTGATTGGACTAGCGGGCCCTCCTACAATGAGCAGTTCTTC.

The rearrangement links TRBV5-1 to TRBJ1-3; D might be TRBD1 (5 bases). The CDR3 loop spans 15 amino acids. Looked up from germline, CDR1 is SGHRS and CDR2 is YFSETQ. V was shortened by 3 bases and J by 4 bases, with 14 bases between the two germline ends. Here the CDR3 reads CASSWTQGDGNTIYF. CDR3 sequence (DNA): TGCGCCAGCAGCTGGACCCAGGGTGACGGAAACACCATATATTTT.

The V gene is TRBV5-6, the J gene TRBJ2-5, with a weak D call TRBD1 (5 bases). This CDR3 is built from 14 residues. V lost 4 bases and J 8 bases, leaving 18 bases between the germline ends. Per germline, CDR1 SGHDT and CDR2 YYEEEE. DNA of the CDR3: TGTGCCAGCAGCCCTATCGACAGCCCTGATACCCAGTACTTC. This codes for CASSPIDSPDTQYF.

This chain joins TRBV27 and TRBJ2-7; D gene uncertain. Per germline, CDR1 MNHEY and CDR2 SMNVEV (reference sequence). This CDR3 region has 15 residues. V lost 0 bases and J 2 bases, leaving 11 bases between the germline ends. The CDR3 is CASSLSPGSTYEQYF. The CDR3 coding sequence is TGTGCCAGCAGTTTATCGCCGGGTTCAACCTACGAGCAGTACTTC.

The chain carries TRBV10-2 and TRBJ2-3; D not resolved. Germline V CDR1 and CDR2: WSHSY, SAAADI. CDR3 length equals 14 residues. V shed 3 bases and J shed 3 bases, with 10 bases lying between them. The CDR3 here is CASSEGRLTDTQYF. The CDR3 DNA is TGCGCCAGCAGTGAAGGCAGGTTAACAGATACGCAGTATTTT.